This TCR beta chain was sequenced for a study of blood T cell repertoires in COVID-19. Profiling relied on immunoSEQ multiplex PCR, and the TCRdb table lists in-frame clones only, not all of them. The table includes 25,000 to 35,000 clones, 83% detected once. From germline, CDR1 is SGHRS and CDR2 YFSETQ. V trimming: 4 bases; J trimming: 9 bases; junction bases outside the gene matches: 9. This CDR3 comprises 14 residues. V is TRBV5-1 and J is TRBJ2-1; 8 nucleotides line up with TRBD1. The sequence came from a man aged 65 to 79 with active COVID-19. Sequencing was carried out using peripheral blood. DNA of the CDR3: TGCGCCAGCAGCCTACGGACAGGGAGGCCTGAGCAGTTCTTC. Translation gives CASSLRTGRPEQFF.